These 5 T cell receptor beta chains were all obtained from the same sample, sequenced in a study of blood T cell repertoires in COVID-19. TCRdb's table, derived via immunoSEQ multiplex PCR, lists solely in-frame clones and lacks some. The sample shows under 400,000 clones, around 87% of them seen only once. The source material was peripheral blood. Every receptor here comes from a woman aged 25 to 39 with COVID-19, enrolled during active disease.

The V and J genes are TRBV7-9 and TRBJ2-7; the D is unclear. From germline, CDR1 is SEHNR and CDR2 FQNEAQ (reference sequence). This CDR3 has 11 amino acids. Trimming stripped 3 bases from V and 4 bases from J, with 4 bases between. CDR3 sequence reads: CASSFQYEQYF. CDR3 nucleotide sequence: TGTGCCAGCAGCTTTCAATACGAGCAGTACTTC.

The chain couples TRBV4-3 to TRBJ1-4; the D is unclear. CDR1 is LGHNA and CDR2 is YSLEER in the germline V gene. This CDR3 contains 16 residues. V gave up 0 bases and J gave up 0 bases, with 8 bases separating them. CDR3 region: CASSQDLLATNEKLFF. CDR3 DNA sequence: TGCGCCAGCAGCCAAGATTTATTAGCAACTAATGAAAAACTGTTTTTT.

V and J are TRBV19 and TRBJ2-3; 8 positions agree with TRBD2. Trimming took 1 base from V and 0 from J; bases not matched to a gene: 6. Per the germline V gene, CDR1 is LNHDA and CDR2 is SQIVND (reference sequence). This CDR3 comprises 17 residues. CDR3 sequence: CASSIGVAGLSTDTQYF. CDR3 sequence (DNA): TGTGCCAGTAGTATAGGCGTAGCGGGACTAAGCACAGATACGCAGTATTTT.

V gene TRBV3-1 (or the pseudogene TRBV3-2) combines with J gene TRBJ2-3; TRBD2 agrees at 10 bases. The CDR3 consists of 18 residues. From germline, CDR1 is LGHDT and CDR2 YNNKEL (reference sequence). V trimming: 2 bases; J trimming: 2 bases; junction bases outside the gene matches: 10. In nucleotides, the CDR3 is TGTGCCAGCAGCCAATCCCTAGCGGGGGAGGTGTACACAGATACGCAGTATTTT. Translation: CASSQSLAGEVYTDTQYF.

This chain connects TRBV7-3 to TRBJ1-2; TRBD1 matches at 7 bases. CDR3 length equals 13 residues. Trimming cost V 1 base and J 8 bases; bases outside gene matches: 4. The germline V gene has CDR1 SGHTA and CDR2 FQGTGA. The CDR3 sequence is CASSLNRGDGYTF. CDR3 bases: TGTGCCAGCAGCTTAAACAGGGGAGACGGCTACACCTTC.